Listed below are T cell receptor beta chains from one sample, sequenced in a study of blood T cell repertoires in COVID-19. This table comes from immunoSEQ multiplex PCR, and its TCRdb copy is limited to in-frame clones, with some not included. This table holds some 190,000 clones, approximately 83% found once. Sequenced: peripheral blood. These receptors originate from a human donor with active or convalescent COVID-19. The donor label of this sample is uncertain. CDR3s include the opening cysteine and the closing phenylalanine or tryptophan. Each record gives: D gene, J gene, V gene, CDR3 DNA, CDR3 protein. The D gene is left open where the match is weak.

d_gene: -
j_gene: TRBJ2-5
v_gene: TRBV24-1
CDR3nt: TGTGCCACCAGTGACCTTGGACAGCCCAGTCAAGAGACCCAGTACTTC
CDR3aa: CATSDLGQPSQETQYF

d_gene: -
j_gene: TRBJ1-6
v_gene: TRBV19
CDR3nt: TGTGCCAGTAGTATCGGGTTTGCCCCCCTCCACTTT
CDR3aa: CASSIGFAPLHF

d_gene: TRBD1
j_gene: TRBJ2-3
v_gene: TRBV28
CDR3nt: TGTGCCAGCCAGGACAGGGCGACAGATACGCAGTATTTT
CDR3aa: CASQDRATDTQYF

d_gene: TRBD1
j_gene: TRBJ1-2
v_gene: TRBV10-3
CDR3nt: TGTGCCATTTATAGGGACAGCCTAAACTATGGCTACACCTTC
CDR3aa: CAIYRDSLNYGYTF

d_gene: TRBD2
j_gene: TRBJ2-3
v_gene: TRBV19
CDR3nt: TGTGCCAGTAGTATAGAACTAGCGGGAGGGTTTTCCCTCACAGATACGCAGTATTTT
CDR3aa: CASSIELAGGFSLTDTQYF

d_gene: -
j_gene: TRBJ2-7
v_gene: TRBV20-1
CDR3nt: TGCAGTGCTAGGAAAGGGGGCGAGCAGTACTTC
CDR3aa: CSARKGGEQYF

d_gene: -
j_gene: TRBJ1-5
v_gene: TRBV27
CDR3nt: TGTGCCAGCAGCCCGCAGGCGTATAGCAATCAGCCCCAGCATTTT
CDR3aa: CASSPQAYSNQPQHF

d_gene: -
j_gene: TRBJ2-1
v_gene: TRBV2
CDR3nt: TGTGCCAGCAGTGAGGGTTCGCTCCCCGGGAATGAGCAGTTCTTC
CDR3aa: CASSEGSLPGNEQFF

d_gene: TRBD1
j_gene: TRBJ2-7
v_gene: TRBV7-3
CDR3nt: TGTGCCAGCAGCATCCACCAGGGGGCGGGGGAGCAGTACTTC
CDR3aa: CASSIHQGAGEQYF

d_gene: TRBD2
j_gene: TRBJ2-4
v_gene: TRBV18
CDR3nt: TGTGCCAGCTCACGTAGCGGGAGGGCCTCCGGAAACATTCAGTACTTC
CDR3aa: CASSRSGRASGNIQYF

d_gene: -
j_gene: TRBJ1-2
v_gene: TRBV18
CDR3nt: TGTGCCAGCTCACCCGGGGAGGGCTACACCTTC
CDR3aa: CASSPGEGYTF

d_gene: TRBD1
j_gene: TRBJ1-1
v_gene: TRBV19
CDR3nt: TGTGCCAGTACCATGCCGCGGACAGGGAACACTGAAGCTTTCTTT
CDR3aa: CASTMPRTGNTEAFF

d_gene: TRBD1
j_gene: TRBJ2-7
v_gene: TRBV12-3/TRBV12-4
CDR3nt: TGTGCCAGCAGTTTGGACAGGGGGCGCGAGCAGTACTTC
CDR3aa: CASSLDRGREQYF